The 26 T cell receptor beta chains listed next were all sequenced from one sample in a study of CD8 T cell repertoires and HIV-1 epitope variants (dated by TCRdb to about 2020). The antigens these receptors bind are not known. Library method: the immunoSEQ multiplex PCR assay. Held by TCRdb, this immuneACCESS table contains in-frame sequences only and omits some clones. Under half of the omission traces to an unresolved V gene where checked; the cause of the rest is unknown. This sample has about 4,700 clones in its table, and roughly three fifths of those were observed once. The biggest ten clones account for approximately 48% of the sample. Sequenced sample: cultured CD8+ T cells derived from PBMCs. Receptors originate from a male donor with HIV.

The rearrangement links TRBV13 to TRBJ2-7; 8 bases match TRBD2. V lost 3 bases to trimming and J lost 2 bases; unmatched junction nucleotides: 3. This CDR3 spans 14 amino acids. Germline CDR1 PRHDT, CDR2 FYEKMQ (reference sequence). The CDR3 spells CASSFQRGTYEQYF. CDR3 in DNA: TGTGCCAGCAGCTTCCAGCGGGGGACCTACGAGCAGTACTTC.

The chain uses TRBV11-2 and TRBJ2-7, with D maybe TRBD1 (6 bases). The CDR3 runs 16 residues. Germline CDR1 and CDR2: SGHAT and FQNNGV. V dropped 1 base and J dropped 5 bases, with 18 bases sitting between them. CDR3 DNA: TGTGCCAGCAGCTTAGTAGGGGGAGAGGCGAATCACGAGCAGTACTTC. Protein sequence: CASSLVGGEANHEQYF.

This clone turned up a few times. The V call is TRBV6-5, the J call TRBJ2-7; D gene ambiguous. The V end lost 5 bases, the J end lost 2 bases, and 13 bases lay between the germline ends. This CDR3 contains 14 residues. In germline, CDR1 is MNHEY, CDR2 SVGAGI. For the CDR3, the DNA is TGTGCCAGCAGTGAAGGAGCAGGTCCCTACGAGCAGTACTTC. Its translation: CASSEGAGPYEQYF.

The V gene is TRBV6-5, the J gene TRBJ2-7; 9 nucleotides align to TRBD2. There are 14 residues in the CDR3. V was clipped by 4 bases and J by 2 bases; unmatched bases: 3. Germline V lookup: CDR1 MNHEY, CDR2 SVGAGI. This chain's CDR3 is CASSLAGATYEQYF. The DNA of the CDR3 is TGTGCCAGCAGTTTAGCGGGAGCGACCTACGAGCAGTACTTC.

Of note for this clone: It is unclear where the CDR3 begins or ends on the DNA, so no DNA is shown, and the CDR3 is as TCRdb lists it. This chain uses TRBV28 with TRBJ1-1; TRBD1 is the table's D call and was not checked against the DNA. 13 amino acids form the CDR3, both terminal residues included. Per germline, CDR1 MDHEN and CDR2 SYDVKM. The CDR3 here is CASILDRNTEAFF.

This clone came up a few times. V usage is TRBV9 and J usage is TRBJ1-1; D is undetermined. The germline gives CDR1 SGDLS, CDR2 YYNGEE. V lost 0 bases, J lost 10 bases, and 16 bases lay in between. The CDR3 is 14 residues long. As DNA, the CDR3 is TGTGCCAGCAGCGTAGGTACGGCAGGAGTTAGAGCTTTCTTT. Translating gives CASSVGTAGVRAFF.

The chain combines TRBV7-2 with TRBJ2-7, with 9 bases aligning to TRBD2. The CDR3 contains 15 residues. CDR1 and CDR2 from the germline V gene are SGHTA and FQGNSA. V lost 1 base to trimming and J lost 1 base; unmatched junction nucleotides: 2. The CDR3 sequence is CASSLGSGSSYEQYF. For the CDR3, the DNA is TGTGCCAGCAGCTTAGGTAGCGGGAGTTCCTACGAGCAGTACTTC.

V is TRBV6-1 and J is TRBJ1-5; the match to TRBD1 covers 7 bases. CDR1 is MNHNS, CDR2 SASEGT, per germline. After removal of 7 bases from V and 1 base from J, the junction contained 7 bases not matched to a gene. The CDR3 totals 15 residues. The CDR3: CASNYRGGSNQPQHF. CDR3 coding DNA: TGTGCCAGCAACTACAGGGGAGGCAGCAATCAGCCCCAGCATTTT.

This clone was seen only a few times. The rearrangement joins TRBV15 to TRBJ2-3, with 8 bases that match TRBD2. The V and J ends lost 1 base and 4 bases, in that order; junction bases with no gene match: 1. The CDR3 is made up of 14 amino acids. From germline, CDR1 is LNHNV and CDR2 YYDKDF (reference sequence). The CDR3, as DNA: TGTGCCACCAGCAGAGCGGGAGGGGCAGATACGCAGTATTTT. This encodes CATSRAGGADTQYF.

The chain joins TRBV30 to TRBJ1-5; D gene ambiguous. The CDR3 extends over 12 amino acids. Between the trimmed V and J ends, which lost 0 bases and 6 bases, there was a span of 6 bases. CDR1 is GTSNPN and CDR2 is SVGIG in the germline V gene (reference sequence). The CDR3 coding sequence is TGTGCCTGGAGTGTATGGGGTCAGCCCCAGCATTTT. Protein product: CAWSVWGQPQHF. Complete variable domain (other parts from reference TRBV30 and TRBJ1-5): SQTIHQWPATLVQPVGSPLSLECTVEGTSNPNLYWYRQAAGRGLQLLFYSVGIGQISSEVPQNLSASRPQDRQFILSSKKLLLSDSGFYLCAWSVWGQPQHFGDGTRLSIL.

The chain combines TRBV6-1 with TRBJ2-4; 7 nucleotides agree with TRBD2. The CDR3 extends over 14 amino acids. Per the germline V gene, CDR1 is MNHNS and CDR2 is SASEGT. Trimming cost V 1 base and J 8 bases; bases outside gene matches: 5. This CDR3 is CASSEGWGGDIQYF. CDR3 DNA: TGTGCCAGCAGTGAAGGTTGGGGGGGAGACATTCAGTACTTC.

The chain combines TRBV19 with TRBJ2-4; 11 bases align to TRBD2. Trimming took 7 bases from V and 5 from J; bases not matched to a gene: 16. The CDR3 is made up of 18 amino acids. Germline V lookup: CDR1 LNHDA, CDR2 SQIVND (reference sequence). CDR3 sequence reads: CASNDRRWGGLAENIQYF. The DNA of the CDR3 is TGTGCCAGTAACGATCGGAGGTGGGGGGGACTAGCGGAAAACATTCAGTACTTC.

This clone is a singleton in its sample. This chain joins TRBV7-2 and TRBJ1-2; 8 nucleotides agree with TRBD1. With 4 bases clipped from V and 10 bases from J, the junction kept 11 bases outside the gene matches. CDR3 length equals 14 residues. The germline V gene has CDR1 SGHTA and CDR2 FQGNSA. CDR3 nucleotides: TGTGCCAGCAGCTCCCCGGACAGGGCGGGGTTCTACACCTTC. It specifies CASSSPDRAGFYTF.

This sequence joins TRBV28 and TRBJ2-5; D remains unclear. The J call may be mistaken, given a closer DNA end match to TRBJ2-7. Germline V lookup: CDR1 MDHEN, CDR2 SYDVKM. The CDR3 has 14 residues. The CDR3 coding sequence is TGTGCCAGCAGAGGTGTAAGCGAAACCTACGAGCAGTACTTC. Protein sequence: CASRGVSETYEQYF.

The chain employs TRBV28 and TRBJ1-4; perhaps TRBD1 as D (5 bases). The CDR3 consists of 14 residues. Trimming took off 6 bases at V and 7 bases at J, with 15 bases between the two ends. Germline loops: CDR1 MDHEN, CDR2 SYDVKM. CDR3 DNA sequence: TGTGCCAGCAGGGCGGAGGGGTGGGGTGAAAAACTGTTTTTT. This encodes CASRAEGWGEKLFF.

The CDR3 spells CASSSNREWVSYNEQFF. The CDR3 nucleotides are TGTGCCAGCAGTTCCAACAGGGAATGGGTCTCCTACAATGAGCAGTTCTTC. The chain couples TRBV7-9 to TRBJ2-1; maybe TRBD1 (6 bases). CDR3 length equals 17 residues. The germline V and J ends were trimmed by 6 bases and 0 bases, with 18 bases remaining between them. CDR1 is SEHNR and CDR2 is FQNEAQ in the germline V gene (reference sequence).

This chain joins TRBV19 and TRBJ2-3; 7 bases are shared with TRBD1. In germline, CDR1 is LNHDA, CDR2 SQIVND (reference sequence). V shed 10 bases, J shed 3 bases, and the junction held 10 bases outside the gene matches. CDR3 length: 14 residues. CDR3 protein: CATTDRERTDTQYF. The DNA of the CDR3 is TGTGCCACCACTGACAGGGAACGAACAGATACGCAGTATTTT.

This clone was recorded once. This chain uses TRBV5-4 with TRBJ2-5; D unresolved. Trimming shortened V by 2 bases and J by 2 bases, and 10 bases separated the two germline ends. Germline assignment: CDR1 SGHNT and CDR2 YYREEE (reference sequence). The CDR3 has 14 amino acids. DNA of the CDR3: TGTGCCAGCAGCTTCCTAACACCTCAAGAGACCCAGTACTTC. Amino acid sequence: CASSFLTPQETQYF.

V gene TRBV5-4 combines with J gene TRBJ1-1; D is perhaps TRBD1 (6 bases). CDR3 length equals 14 residues. Between the trimmed V and J ends, which lost 4 bases and 4 bases, there was a span of 14 bases. CDR1 and CDR2 from the germline V gene are SGHNT and YYREEE (reference sequence). DNA of the CDR3: TGTGCCAGCAGCCCTGAGACAGGATCCACTGAAGCTTTCTTT. This translates into CASSPETGSTEAFF. Full variable domain (missing parts from reference TRBV5-4 and TRBJ1-1): ETGVTQSPTHLIKTRGQQVTLRCSSQSGHNTVSWYQQALGQGPQFIFQYYREEENGRGNFPPRFSGLQFPNYSSELNVNALELDDSALYLCASSPETGSTEAFFGQGTRLTVV.

This sequence joins TRBV6-5 and TRBJ2-7, with D maybe TRBD2 (6 bases). The CDR3 has 13 residues. Trimming took 10 bases from V and 4 from J, leaving 17 bases between them. Germline lookup yields CDR1 MNHEY and CDR2 SVGAGI. CDR3 residues: CATLGDSTYEQYF. The CDR3 DNA is TGTGCCACCCTAGGGGACTCTACTTACGAGCAGTACTTC.

The table lists this clone with a count of one. The gene calls are TRBV7-8 and TRBJ2-1; 11 bases match TRBD2. Trimming took 5 bases from V and 10 from J; bases not matched to a gene: 10. Germline V gives CDR1 SGHVS, CDR2 FQNEAQ. The CDR3 spans 15 residues. The CDR3 sequence: CASSVLSGGAWEQFF. CDR3 nucleotides: TGTGCCAGCAGCGTCCTTAGCGGGGGGGCGTGGGAGCAGTTCTTC. Combining the CDR3 with reference TRBV7-8 and TRBJ2-1 gives the whole variable domain GAGVSQSPRYKVAKRGQDVALRCDPISGHVSLFWYQQALGQGPEFLTYFQNEAQLDKSGLPSDRFFAERPEGSVSTLKIQRTQQEDSAVYLCASSVLSGGAWEQFFGPGTRLTVL.

The chain has TRBV19 and TRBJ2-5; tentative D call: TRBD1 (6 bases). Germline assignment: CDR1 LNHDA and CDR2 SQIVND (reference sequence). This CDR3 is built from 14 residues. Trimming removed 5 bases at V and 2 bases at J, with 12 bases between. This CDR3 reads CASSPGTLQETQYF. DNA for the CDR3: TGTGCCAGTAGTCCTGGGACACTTCAAGAGACCCAGTACTTC.

V and J are TRBV4-3 and TRBJ2-7; D not resolved. Germline V lookup: CDR1 LGHNA, CDR2 YSLEER. The length of the CDR3 is 8 residues. DNA for the CDR3: TGCGCCAGCAGCCAAGAGTCGGTC. Translation: CASSQESV.

The chain recombines TRBV4-1 with TRBJ2-1, with 7 positions matching TRBD2. CDR1 is MGHRA and CDR2 is YSYEKL in the germline V gene. V trimming: 1 base; J trimming: 2 bases; junction bases outside the gene matches: 2. The CDR3 loop spans 15 amino acids. The CDR3 region is CASSQAGGPYNEQFF. For the CDR3, the DNA is TGCGCCAGCAGCCAAGCGGGAGGACCCTACAATGAGCAGTTCTTC.

The chain recombines TRBV18 with TRBJ2-7; 7 positions agree with TRBD2. V lost 6 bases and J lost 5; bases outside the gene matches: 16. This CDR3 has 16 residues. The germline CDR1 and CDR2 sequences are KGHSH and LQKENI. CDR3 protein: CASSILGAGTMHEQYF. In DNA, the CDR3 is TGTGCCAGCTCGATCTTAGGGGCAGGGACTATGCACGAGCAGTACTTC.

The chain has TRBV28 and TRBJ1-2; 7 bases fit TRBD1. Germline CDR1 and CDR2: MDHEN and SYDVKM. The J segment lost 4 bases and the V segment lost 5 bases, leaving 16 bases of the junction unmatched. The CDR3 is 17 amino acids. The CDR3: CASSNAPQGRVIYGYTF. CDR3 DNA sequence: TGTGCCAGCAGTAACGCCCCACAGGGGAGGGTTATCTATGGCTACACCTTC.